This passage covers 28 T cell receptor beta chains from one sample sequenced in a study of blood T cell repertoires in COVID-19. Profiled with immunoSEQ multiplex PCR; TCRdb holds only in-frame clones, not every one. This sample has roughly 250,000 clones; 86% occur once, and the top ten carry roughly 12%. The sequenced sample consisted of peripheral blood. Receptors originate from a woman in her twenties or thirties with COVID-19, enrolled during active disease.

This chain joins TRBV29-1 and TRBJ2-1; the D is unclear. Trimming took off 5 bases at V and 2 bases at J, with 13 bases between the two ends. There are 14 residues in the CDR3. CDR1 is SQVTM and CDR2 is ANQGSEA in the germline V gene. The CDR3 loop reads CSVSPRLAYNEQFF. Written as DNA, the CDR3 is TGCAGCGTTAGCCCGCGGTTAGCCTACAATGAGCAGTTCTTC.

V gene TRBV27 combines with J gene TRBJ2-1; no clear D. The CDR3 is 14 amino acids. V lost 2 bases, J lost 7 bases, and 12 bases lay in between. The V gene's germline CDR1 is MNHEY and CDR2 SMNVEV (reference sequence). The CDR3 DNA follows: TGTGCCAGCAGTTTAGTGCGGCCAGTGAATGAGCAGTTCTTC. Translated: CASSLVRPVNEQFF.

This chain connects TRBV5-1 to TRBJ1-4; no firm D call. Trimming left V 4 bases short and J 5 bases short, with 12 bases between. There are 14 residues in the CDR3. Per the germline V gene, CDR1 is SGHRS and CDR2 is YFSETQ. Here the CDR3 DNA reads TGCGCCAGCAGCGTCTTGAACACGAATGAAAAACTGTTTTTT. Translated, it gives CASSVLNTNEKLFF.

This clone was detected once. The chain is built from TRBV4-2 and TRBJ2-1, with 16 bases lining up with TRBD2. This CDR3 comprises 20 residues. V lost 3 bases to trimming and J lost 1 base; unmatched junction nucleotides: 9. CDR1 and CDR2 (germline): LGHNA, YNFKEQ. The CDR3 DNA reads as TGTGCCAGCAGCCATGCCTCCGGGACTAGCGGGGGGGCATCCTACAATGAGCAGTTCTTC. Its protein is CASSHASGTSGGASYNEQFF.

J is TRBJ1-6 and V is TRBV11-2; D is possibly TRBD1 (5 bases). The V end was cut by 5 bases, the J end by 11 bases, with 13 bases between. Germline CDR1 SGHAT, CDR2 FQNNGV. This CDR3 contains 13 residues. The CDR3 DNA sequence: TGTGCCAGCAGCCTATACCAGGGCGCACCCCTCCACTTT. It yields the protein CASSLYQGAPLHF.

The V call is TRBV7-8, the J call TRBJ2-5, with TRBD1 identical over 7 bases. V gave up 4 bases and J gave up 5 bases; unmatched junction bases: 10. The CDR3 extends over 15 amino acids. Per the germline V gene, CDR1 is SGHVS and CDR2 is FQNEAQ. The CDR3 coding sequence is TGTGCCAGCAGCTCGAAATCTGGACAGGCCGAGACCCAGTACTTC. Amino acid sequence: CASSSKSGQAETQYF.

The genes are TRBV10-1 and TRBJ2-7, with D unresolved. The CDR3 is 13 residues long. Germline V gene lookup returns CDR1 WNHNN and CDR2 SYGVQD (reference sequence). Trimming cost V 6 bases and J 2 bases, with 11 bases left between them. Written as DNA, the CDR3 is TGCGCCAGCAGCCCAACTCTGACCTACGAGCAGTACTTC. Amino acids: CASSPTLTYEQYF.

This clone has a handful of counts. J is TRBJ2-2 and V is TRBV6-1; 12 nucleotides line up with TRBD2. The J segment lost 5 bases and the V segment lost 2 bases, leaving 0 bases of the junction unmatched. CDR3 length: 15 amino acids. CDR1 MNHNS and CDR2 SASEGT come from the germline V gene. This CDR3 reads CASSELAGGTGELFF. CDR3 in DNA: TGTGCCAGCAGTGAACTAGCGGGAGGGACCGGGGAGCTGTTTTTT.

This chain uses TRBV13 with TRBJ1-2; 7 bases match TRBD1. The V segment lost 6 bases and the J segment 6 bases; nucleotides outside the gene matches: 7. CDR1 and CDR2 (germline): PRHDT, FYEKMQ (reference sequence). The CDR3 sequence is 13 residues long. CDR3 in DNA: TGTGCCAGCAGGGTAGGGGGCATGCATGGCTACACCTTC. Its protein is CASRVGGMHGYTF.

This clone was recorded once. The rearrangement uses TRBV4-1 and TRBJ2-7; a possible D gene is TRBD1 (6 bases). There are 15 residues in the CDR3. Germline V lookup: CDR1 MGHRA, CDR2 YSYEKL. The V end was cut by 1 base, the J end by 0 bases, with 10 bases between. CDR3 protein: CASSQGTAISYEQYF. The CDR3 DNA reads TGCGCCAGCAGCCAAGGGACAGCGATCTCCTACGAGCAGTACTTC.

The chain couples TRBV18 to TRBJ1-4; D is undetermined. The CDR3 has 13 residues. V was pared by 6 bases and J by 6 bases, with 11 bases between. Germline CDR1 is KGHSH and CDR2 is LQKENI. The CDR3 coding sequence is TGTGCCAGCTCGCGGTCGGTTGATGAAAAACTGTTTTTT. It encodes CASSRSVDEKLFF.

A note on this clone: An end of the junction differs from the germline gene, which may be a read error. The rearrangement joins TRBV7-9 to TRBJ1-2; perhaps TRBD1 as D (6 bases). The CDR3 loop spans 10 amino acids. The germline V gene encodes CDR1 SEHNR and CDR2 FQNEAQ (reference sequence). The CDR3 protein is CASSSGGTAF. The CDR3 nucleotides read TGTGCCAGCAGTAGCGGGGGCACCGCCTTC.

The gene calls are TRBV5-5 and TRBJ2-6, with 7 bases aligning to TRBD1. Germline CDR1 and CDR2: SGHKS and YYEKEE (reference sequence). The V and J ends lost 2 bases and 0 bases, in that order; junction bases with no gene match: 8. The CDR3 is 18 residues long. CDR3 DNA: TGTGCCAGCAGCTTCCCCCAGGGGGTTATCTCTGGGGCCAACGTCCTGACTTTC. Its translation is CASSFPQGVISGANVLTF.

The chain combines TRBV28 with TRBJ1-2; 8 bases are a match to TRBD1. The CDR3 sequence is 14 residues long. Germline trimming cut 6 bases from V and 7 bases from J; bases unmatched to any gene: 10. CDR1 and CDR2 from the germline V gene are MDHEN and SYDVKM. Here the CDR3 DNA reads TGTGCCAGCAGCTCAGGGGGCGGTTCGGTTGGCTACACCTTC. It codes for CASSSGGGSVGYTF.

The chain combines TRBV19 with TRBJ2-2; D may be TRBD2 (6 bases). The CDR3 is made up of 16 amino acids. Per germline, CDR1 LNHDA and CDR2 SQIVND (reference sequence). Trimming stripped 1 base from V and 4 bases from J, with 13 bases between. CDR3 sequence: CASSIGGGPGTGELFF. The CDR3 DNA reads TGTGCCAGTAGTATAGGAGGAGGGCCGGGCACCGGGGAGCTGTTTTTT.

This clone was recorded once. This CDR3 reads CASSPGTDSYEQYF. CDR3 DNA: TGTGCCAGCTCACCCGGGACAGATTCCTACGAGCAGTACTTC. The J gene is TRBJ2-7, the V gene TRBV18; 7 nucleotides agree with TRBD1. Trimming at V came to 3 bases and at J to 1 base, leaving 3 bases not matched to a gene. The CDR3 contains 14 residues. Per germline, CDR1 KGHSH and CDR2 LQKENI.

This chain joins TRBV29-1 and TRBJ2-5; weak D call: TRBD2 (6 bases). CDR1 is SQVTM and CDR2 is ANQGSEA in the germline V gene. This CDR3 is built from 14 residues. Trimming left V 2 bases short and J 3 bases short, with 13 bases between. The CDR3 coding sequence is TGCAGCGTTGAAAACCAGCTAGCGAAAGAGACCCAGTACTTC. Residues: CSVENQLAKETQYF.

The chain's CDR3 is CASSLSAGLNTEAFF. In nucleotides, the CDR3 is TGTGCCAGCAGCTTGTCCGCAGGGTTGAACACTGAAGCTTTCTTT. The chain is built from TRBV5-5 and TRBJ1-1, with D perhaps TRBD1 (5 bases). CDR3 length equals 15 residues. Germline CDR1 is SGHKS and CDR2 is YYEKEE (reference sequence). The V end was cut by 1 base, the J end by 0 bases, with 10 bases between.

V is TRBV7-2 and J is TRBJ2-1, with D unclear. Trimming removed 1 base from V and 7 bases from J, with 8 bases in between. Germline V gene sequence: CDR1 SGHTA, CDR2 FQGNSA. The CDR3 extends over 13 amino acids. CDR3 sequence reads: CASSLGLLNEQFF. The CDR3 bases are TGTGCCAGCAGCTTAGGACTTCTAAATGAGCAGTTCTTC.

CDR3 DNA sequence: TGTGCCAGCAGCTGGAGTGTAAGTGCGGCTTATGGCTACACCTTC. Its protein is CASSWSVSAAYGYTF. The J gene is TRBJ1-2, the V gene TRBV11-2; D unresolved. Deletions cut 4 bases from V and 5 bases from J, with 17 bases between. Germline CDR1 SGHAT, CDR2 FQNNGV. This CDR3 comprises 15 residues.

There are a few counts of this clone. This chain uses TRBV20-1 with TRBJ2-2; 8 positions match TRBD2. Losses at the gene ends were 3 bases for V and 5 bases for J; bases not matched to a gene: 5. The CDR3 extends over 14 amino acids. Germline V lookup: CDR1 DFQATT, CDR2 SNEGSKA (reference sequence). In DNA form, the CDR3 reads TGCAGTGCTAGTCGTTCGGGAGGGACCGGGGAGCTGTTTTTT. Residues: CSASRSGGTGELFF.

Written as DNA, the CDR3 is TGTGCCAGCTCTTTAGGAAGCGAGCAGCCCCAGCATTTT. It is translated as CASSLGSEQPQHF. The chain is built from TRBV18 and TRBJ1-5, with no clear D. V gave up 6 bases and J gave up 7 bases, with 13 bases separating them. CDR1 and CDR2 from the germline V gene are KGHSH and LQKENI. CDR3 size: 13 residues.

This chain uses TRBV7-6 with TRBJ1-1, with TRBD1 identical over 8 bases. V lost 3 bases to trimming and J lost 5 bases; unmatched junction nucleotides: 14. The CDR3 loop spans 17 amino acids. Germline lookup yields CDR1 SGHVS and CDR2 FNYEAQ. The DNA for the CDR3 is TGTGCCAGCAGCTTCTTACCGCAGGGGGCTATAGGGACTGAAGCTTTCTTT. Translated, it gives CASSFLPQGAIGTEAFF.

The V gene is TRBV14, the J gene TRBJ2-5, with D perhaps TRBD1 (5 bases). This CDR3 has 14 residues. V lost 4 bases, J lost 5 bases, and 14 bases lay in between. Germline assignment: CDR1 SGHDN and CDR2 FVKESK. CDR3 nucleotide sequence: TGTGCCAGCAGCCGAGCAGGGATGGGGGAGACCCAGTACTTC. It yields the protein CASSRAGMGETQYF.

In this sample, this clone turned up a few times. This chain connects TRBV4-2 to TRBJ2-6, with a weak D call TRBD1 (6 bases). The CDR3 is 16 amino acids. Per germline, CDR1 LGHNA and CDR2 YNFKEQ. V dropped 3 bases and J dropped 0 bases, with 9 bases sitting between them. The CDR3 DNA sequence: TGTGCCAGCAGCCAGGGGGCTAGCTCTGGGGCCAACGTCCTGACTTTC. It specifies CASSQGASSGANVLTF.

As to this clone: Relative to the germline gene, one junction end is altered; a read error may explain this. The gene calls are TRBV4-2 and TRBJ2-1; D is uncertain. Germline CDR1 is LGHNA and CDR2 is YNFKEQ. The CDR3 is 14 amino acids. CDR3 residues: CASSQEEDYNEQFF. In nucleotides, the CDR3 is TGTGCCAGCAGTCAAGAAGAGGACTACAATGAGCAGTTCTTC.

The chain is built from TRBV2 and TRBJ1-2, with TRBD1 matching over 8 bases. Germline CDR1 SNHLY, CDR2 FYNNEI. The CDR3 consists of 13 residues. Unmatched junction bases numbered 7, after V lost 7 bases and J lost 6 bases. The CDR3 protein is CASKVRGPDGYTF. The CDR3 nucleotides read TGTGCCAGCAAGGTCAGGGGGCCGGATGGCTACACCTTC.

The CDR3 DNA is TGTGCCAGCACTGGGACAGGTTCACCCCTCCACTTT. It encodes CASTGTGSPLHF. The chain has TRBV2 and TRBJ1-6; 8 bases are shared with TRBD1. Per germline, CDR1 SNHLY and CDR2 FYNNEI. The CDR3 extends over 12 amino acids. The V and J ends lost 7 bases and 9 bases, in that order; junction bases with no gene match: 2.